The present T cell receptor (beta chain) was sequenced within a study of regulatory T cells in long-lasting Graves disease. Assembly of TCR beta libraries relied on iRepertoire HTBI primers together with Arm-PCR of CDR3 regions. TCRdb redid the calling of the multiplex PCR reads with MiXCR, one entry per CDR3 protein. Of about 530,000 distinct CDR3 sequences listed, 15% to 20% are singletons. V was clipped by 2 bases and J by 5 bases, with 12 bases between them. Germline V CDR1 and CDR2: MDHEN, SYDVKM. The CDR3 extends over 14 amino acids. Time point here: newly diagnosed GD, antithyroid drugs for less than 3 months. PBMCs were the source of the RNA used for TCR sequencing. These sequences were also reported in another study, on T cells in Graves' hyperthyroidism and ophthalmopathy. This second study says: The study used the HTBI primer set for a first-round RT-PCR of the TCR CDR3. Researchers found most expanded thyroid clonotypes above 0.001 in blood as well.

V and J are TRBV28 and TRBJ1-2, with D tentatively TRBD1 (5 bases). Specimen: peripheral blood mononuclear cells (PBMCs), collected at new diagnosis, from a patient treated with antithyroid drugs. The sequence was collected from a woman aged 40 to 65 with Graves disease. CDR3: CASSLGAIQYGYTF. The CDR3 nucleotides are TGTGCCAGCAGTTTAGGGGCTATACAATATGGCTACACCTTC.